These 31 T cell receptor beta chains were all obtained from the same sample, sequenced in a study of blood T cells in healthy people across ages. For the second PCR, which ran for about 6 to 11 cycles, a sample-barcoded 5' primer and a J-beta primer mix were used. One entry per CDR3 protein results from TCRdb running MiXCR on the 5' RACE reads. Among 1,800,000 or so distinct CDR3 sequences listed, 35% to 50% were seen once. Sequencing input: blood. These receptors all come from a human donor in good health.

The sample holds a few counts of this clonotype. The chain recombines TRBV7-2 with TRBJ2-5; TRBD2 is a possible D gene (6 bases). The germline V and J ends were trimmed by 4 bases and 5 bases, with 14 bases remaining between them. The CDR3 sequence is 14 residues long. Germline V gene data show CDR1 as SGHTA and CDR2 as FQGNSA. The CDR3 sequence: CASSSGVGEETQYF. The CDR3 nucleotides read TGTGCCAGCAGCTCGGGGGTAGGAGAGGAGACCCAGTACTTC.

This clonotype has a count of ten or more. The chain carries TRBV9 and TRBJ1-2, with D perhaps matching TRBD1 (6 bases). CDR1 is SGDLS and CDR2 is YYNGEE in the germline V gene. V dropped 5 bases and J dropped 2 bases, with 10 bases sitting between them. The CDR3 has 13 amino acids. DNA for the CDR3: TGTGCCAGCAGAGGACAGAACAACTATGGCTACACCTTC. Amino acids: CASRGQNNYGYTF.

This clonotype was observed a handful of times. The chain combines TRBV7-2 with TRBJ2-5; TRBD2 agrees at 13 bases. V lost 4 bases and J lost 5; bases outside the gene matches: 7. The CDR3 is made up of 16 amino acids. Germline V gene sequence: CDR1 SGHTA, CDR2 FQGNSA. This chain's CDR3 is CASSSRLAGGRETQYF. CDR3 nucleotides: TGTGCCAGCAGCTCCCGACTAGCGGGGGGTAGGGAGACCCAGTACTTC.

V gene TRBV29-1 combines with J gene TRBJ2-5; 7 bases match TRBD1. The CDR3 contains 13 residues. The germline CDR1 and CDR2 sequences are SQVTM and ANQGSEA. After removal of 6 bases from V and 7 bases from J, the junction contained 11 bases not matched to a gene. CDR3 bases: TGCAGCGTCGGACAGGCCCTAAGGGGGACCCAGTACTTC. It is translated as CSVGQALRGTQYF.

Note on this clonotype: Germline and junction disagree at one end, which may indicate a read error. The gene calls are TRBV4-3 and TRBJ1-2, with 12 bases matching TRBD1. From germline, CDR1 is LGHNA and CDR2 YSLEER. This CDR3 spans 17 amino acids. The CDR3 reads CASSQAGTGGANYGYTF. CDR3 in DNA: TGCGCCAGCAGCCAAGCTGGGACAGGGGGCGCAAACTATGGTTACACCTTC.

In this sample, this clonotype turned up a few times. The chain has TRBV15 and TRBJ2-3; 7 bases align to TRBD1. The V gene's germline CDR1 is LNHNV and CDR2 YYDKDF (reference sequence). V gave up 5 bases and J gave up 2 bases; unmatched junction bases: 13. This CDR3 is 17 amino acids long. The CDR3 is CATSSGGQRDLTDTQYF. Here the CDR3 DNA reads TGTGCCACCAGCTCAGGGGGACAGAGGGACCTCACAGATACGCAGTATTTT.

DNA for the CDR3: TGCAGTGTTGTCCCCGGGACTAGCGGGCCCAATACGCAGTATTTT. Translating it yields CSVVPGTSGPNTQYF. V usage is TRBV20-1 and J usage is TRBJ2-3; TRBD2 agrees at 12 bases. The CDR3 covers 15 residues. Germline CDR1 DFQATT, CDR2 SNEGSKA (reference sequence). The J segment lost 7 bases and the V segment lost 7 bases, leaving 12 bases of the junction unmatched.

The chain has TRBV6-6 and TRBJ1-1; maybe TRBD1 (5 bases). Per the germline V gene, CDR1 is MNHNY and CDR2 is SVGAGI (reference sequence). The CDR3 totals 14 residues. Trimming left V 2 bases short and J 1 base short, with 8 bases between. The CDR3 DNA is TGTGCCAGCAGTTACCACGACAGGAACACTGAAGCTTTCTTT. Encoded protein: CASSYHDRNTEAFF.

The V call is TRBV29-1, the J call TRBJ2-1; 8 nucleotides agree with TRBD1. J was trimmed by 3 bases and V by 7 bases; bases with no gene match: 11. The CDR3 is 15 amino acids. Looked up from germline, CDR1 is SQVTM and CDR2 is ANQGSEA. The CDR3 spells CSATLDRAIYNEQFF. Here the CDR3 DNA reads TGCAGCGCCACCTTGGACAGGGCAATCTACAATGAGCAGTTCTTC.

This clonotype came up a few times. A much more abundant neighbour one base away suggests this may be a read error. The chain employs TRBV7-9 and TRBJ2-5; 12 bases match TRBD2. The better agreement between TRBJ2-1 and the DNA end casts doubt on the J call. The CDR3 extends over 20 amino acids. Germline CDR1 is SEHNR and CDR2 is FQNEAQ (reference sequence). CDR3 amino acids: CASSLGTSGTRPWYQETQFF. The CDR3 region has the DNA TGTGCCAGCAGCTTAGGGACTAGCGGGACCAGACCTTGGTACCAAGAGACCCAGTTCTTC.

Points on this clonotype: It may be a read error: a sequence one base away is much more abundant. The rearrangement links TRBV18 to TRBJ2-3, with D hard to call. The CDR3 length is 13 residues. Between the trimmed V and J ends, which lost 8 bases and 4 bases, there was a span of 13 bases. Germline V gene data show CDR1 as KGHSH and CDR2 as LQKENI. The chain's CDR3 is CASDGRYADTQYF. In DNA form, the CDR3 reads TGTGCCAGCGATGGCCGTTACGCAGATACGCAGTATTTT.

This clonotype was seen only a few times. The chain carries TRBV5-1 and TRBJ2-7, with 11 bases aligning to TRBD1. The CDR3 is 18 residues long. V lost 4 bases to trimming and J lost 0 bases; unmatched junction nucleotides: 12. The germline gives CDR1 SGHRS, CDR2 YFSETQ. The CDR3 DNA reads TGCGCCAGCAGCGACGGACAGGGGGCTTTAGGATTCTCCTACGAGCAGTACTTC. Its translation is CASSDGQGALGFSYEQYF.

The CDR3 loop is CSLTTGGNEQFF. DNA for the CDR3: TGCAGCTTAACAACAGGGGGCAATGAGCAGTTCTTC. The gene calls are TRBV29-1 and TRBJ2-1; 8 bases map to TRBD1. Germline V lookup: CDR1 SQVTM, CDR2 ANQGSEA. J lost 6 bases, V lost 8 bases, and 6 bases had no gene match. This CDR3 has 12 residues.

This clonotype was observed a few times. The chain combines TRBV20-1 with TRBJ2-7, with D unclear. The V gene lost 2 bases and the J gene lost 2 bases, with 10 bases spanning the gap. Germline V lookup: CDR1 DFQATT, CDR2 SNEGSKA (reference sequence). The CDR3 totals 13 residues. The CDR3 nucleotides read TGCAGTGCTAGAAGTCGAGCCACCTACGAGCAGTACTTC. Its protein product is CSARSRATYEQYF.

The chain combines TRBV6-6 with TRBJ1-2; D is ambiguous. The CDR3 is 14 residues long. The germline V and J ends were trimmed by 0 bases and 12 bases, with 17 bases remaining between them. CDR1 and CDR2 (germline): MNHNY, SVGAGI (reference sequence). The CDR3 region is CASSYSRTSYGHTF. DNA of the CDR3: TGTGCCAGCAGTTACTCTAGGACGTCCTACGGCCACACCTTC.

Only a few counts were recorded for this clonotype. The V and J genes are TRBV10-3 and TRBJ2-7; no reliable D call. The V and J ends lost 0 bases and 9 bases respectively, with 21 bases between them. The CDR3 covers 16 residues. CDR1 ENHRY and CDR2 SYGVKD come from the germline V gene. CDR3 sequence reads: CAISESVVLTPIGQYF. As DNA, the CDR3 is TGTGCCATCAGTGAGTCGGTCGTCCTAACCCCCATCGGGCAGTACTTC.

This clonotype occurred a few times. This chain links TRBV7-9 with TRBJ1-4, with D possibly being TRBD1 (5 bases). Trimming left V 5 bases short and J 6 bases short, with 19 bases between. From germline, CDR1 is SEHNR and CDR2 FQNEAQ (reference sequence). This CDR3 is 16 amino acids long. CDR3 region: CASSATPRDGDEKLFF. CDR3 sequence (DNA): TGTGCCAGCAGCGCTACGCCGCGGGACGGAGATGAAAAACTGTTTTTT.

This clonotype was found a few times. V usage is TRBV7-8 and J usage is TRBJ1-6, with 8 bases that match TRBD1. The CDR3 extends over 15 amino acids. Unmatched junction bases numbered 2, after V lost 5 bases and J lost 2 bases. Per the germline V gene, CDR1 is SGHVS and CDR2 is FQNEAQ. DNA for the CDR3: TGTGCCAGCAGCCCGACAGGGGCCTATAATTCACCCCTCCACTTT. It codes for CASSPTGAYNSPLHF.

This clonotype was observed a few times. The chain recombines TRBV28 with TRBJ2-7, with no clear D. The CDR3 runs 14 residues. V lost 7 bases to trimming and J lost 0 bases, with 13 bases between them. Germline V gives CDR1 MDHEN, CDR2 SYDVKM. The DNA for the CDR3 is TGTGCCAGCAATCACAGAGTAGACTCCTACGAGCAGTACTTC. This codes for CASNHRVDSYEQYF.

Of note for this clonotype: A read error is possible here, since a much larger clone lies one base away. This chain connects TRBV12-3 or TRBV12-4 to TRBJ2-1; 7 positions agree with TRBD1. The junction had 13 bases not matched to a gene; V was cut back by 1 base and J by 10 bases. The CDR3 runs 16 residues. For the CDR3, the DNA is TGTGCCAGCAGTTTAGGGGGACAGTCCCTCTACTACGAGCAGTTCTTC. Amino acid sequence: CASSLGGQSLYYEQFF.

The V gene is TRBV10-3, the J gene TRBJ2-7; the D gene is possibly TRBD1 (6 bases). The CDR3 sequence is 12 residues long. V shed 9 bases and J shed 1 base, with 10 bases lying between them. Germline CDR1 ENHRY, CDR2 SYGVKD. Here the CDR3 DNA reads TGTGCCATTCGACAGGATTCCTACGAGCAGTACTTC. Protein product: CAIRQDSYEQYF.

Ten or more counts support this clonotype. CDR3 in DNA: TGTGCCAGCACACCTCGTGCGCGGGAGGATCTGTACTTC. Translated: CASTPRAREDLYF. The chain links TRBV7-2 to TRBJ2-7; TRBD2 matches at 8 bases. Germline CDR1 is SGHTA and CDR2 is FQGNSA. The CDR3 sequence is 13 residues long. The junction had 14 bases not matched to a gene; V was cut back by 7 bases and J by 12 bases.

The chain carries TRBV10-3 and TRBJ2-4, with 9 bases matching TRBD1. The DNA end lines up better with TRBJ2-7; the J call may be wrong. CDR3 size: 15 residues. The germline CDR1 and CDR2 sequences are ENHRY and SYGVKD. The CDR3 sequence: CAISEGGQGGYEQYF. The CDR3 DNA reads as TGTGCCATCAGTGAAGGGGGACAGGGAGGCTACGAGCAGTACTTC.

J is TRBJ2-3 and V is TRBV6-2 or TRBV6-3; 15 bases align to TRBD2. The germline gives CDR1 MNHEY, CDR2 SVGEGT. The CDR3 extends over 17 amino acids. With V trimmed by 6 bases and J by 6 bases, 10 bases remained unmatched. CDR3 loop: CASRWGTSGGSPDTQYF. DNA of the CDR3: TGTGCCAGCAGATGGGGGACTAGCGGGGGGAGCCCTGATACGCAGTATTTT.

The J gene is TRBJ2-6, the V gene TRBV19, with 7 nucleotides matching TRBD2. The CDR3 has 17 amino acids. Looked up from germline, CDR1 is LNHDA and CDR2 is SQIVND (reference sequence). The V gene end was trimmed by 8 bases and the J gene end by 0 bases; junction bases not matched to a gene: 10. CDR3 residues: CASSSWASGSGANVLTF. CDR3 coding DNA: TGTGCCAGTTCCTCGTGGGCTAGCGGCTCTGGGGCCAACGTCCTGACTTTC.

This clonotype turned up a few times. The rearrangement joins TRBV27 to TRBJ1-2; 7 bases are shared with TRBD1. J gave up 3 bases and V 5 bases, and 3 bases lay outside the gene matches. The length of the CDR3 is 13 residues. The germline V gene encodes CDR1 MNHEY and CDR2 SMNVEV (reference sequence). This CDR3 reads CASSDRDDYGYTF. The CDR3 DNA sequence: TGTGCCAGCAGTGACAGGGATGACTATGGCTACACCTTC.

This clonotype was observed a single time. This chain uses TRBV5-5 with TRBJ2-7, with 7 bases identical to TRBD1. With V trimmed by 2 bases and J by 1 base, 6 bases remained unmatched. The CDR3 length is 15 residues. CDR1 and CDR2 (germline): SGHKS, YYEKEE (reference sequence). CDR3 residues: CASSFQQGLSYEQYF. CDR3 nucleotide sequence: TGTGCCAGCAGCTTTCAACAGGGGCTTTCCTACGAGCAGTACTTC.

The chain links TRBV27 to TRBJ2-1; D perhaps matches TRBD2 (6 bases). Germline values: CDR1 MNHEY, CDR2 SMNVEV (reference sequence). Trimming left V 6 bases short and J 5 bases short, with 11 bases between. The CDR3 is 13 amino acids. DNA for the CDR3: TGTGCCAGCAGCCAAGGGACTCACAATGAGCAGTTCTTC. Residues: CASSQGTHNEQFF.

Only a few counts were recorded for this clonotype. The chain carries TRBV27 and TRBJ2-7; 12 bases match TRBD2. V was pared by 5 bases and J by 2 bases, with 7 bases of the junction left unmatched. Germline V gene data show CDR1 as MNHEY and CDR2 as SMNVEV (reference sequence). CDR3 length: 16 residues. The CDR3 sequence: CASSKHSSGGAYEQYF. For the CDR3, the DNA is TGTGCCAGCAGTAAACATTCTAGCGGGGGGGCCTACGAGCAGTACTTC.

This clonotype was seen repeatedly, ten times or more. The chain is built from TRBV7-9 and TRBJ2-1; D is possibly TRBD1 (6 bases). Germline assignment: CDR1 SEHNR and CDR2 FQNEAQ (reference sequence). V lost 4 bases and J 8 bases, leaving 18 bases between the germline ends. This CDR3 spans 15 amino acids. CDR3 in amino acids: CASSSGGGGQYEQFF. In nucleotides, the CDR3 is TGTGCCAGCAGCTCAGGTGGTGGGGGACAATATGAGCAGTTCTTC.

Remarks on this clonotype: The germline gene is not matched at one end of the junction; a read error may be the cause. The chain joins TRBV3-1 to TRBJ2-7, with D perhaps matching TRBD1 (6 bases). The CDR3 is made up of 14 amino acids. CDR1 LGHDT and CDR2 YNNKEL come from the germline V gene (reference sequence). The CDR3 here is CVSSQEGEQGEQYF. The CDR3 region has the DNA TGTGTCAGCAGCCAGGAAGGAGAACAGGGCGAGCAGTACTTC.